The next 21 T cell receptor beta chains were all read from a single sample in a study of post-analysis software for immune sequencing data. Which antigens these TCRs recognize remains unknown. Unique molecular identifiers featured in each of the TCR beta cDNA libraries. TCRdb called the PCR reads again in MiXCR, with one record for every CDR3 protein. This table has 600,000 to 700,000 distinct CDR3 sequences, about 60% appearing once. The study, taken as a whole, reports: Higher frequency in patients than in controls was seen for about five TRBV segments, with TRBV5-6, TRBV5-1 and TRBV20-1 among them.

Sequenced sample: blood. The receptors were sampled from a girl aged 2-15 years with multiple sclerosis.

This chain uses TRBV29-1 with TRBJ1-1; the match to TRBD1 covers 8 bases. Germline trimming cut 2 bases from V and 4 bases from J; bases unmatched to any gene: 3. CDR3 length: 13 amino acids. Germline V gene lookup returns CDR1 SQVTM and CDR2 ANQGSEA. The CDR3 region is CSVEQGAFTEAFF. The CDR3 nucleotides read TGCAGCGTTGAACAGGGGGCCTTCACTGAAGCTTTCTTT.

The rearrangement links TRBV4-1 to TRBJ2-7; 7 bases agree with TRBD2. The CDR3 runs to 15 residues. Germline CDR1 is MGHRA and CDR2 is YSYEKL. Trimming took 4 bases from V and 2 from J; bases not matched to a gene: 8. CDR3 loop: CASSPEGAGPYEQYF. The CDR3 DNA sequence: TGCGCCAGCAGCCCCGAGGGAGCGGGACCCTACGAGCAGTACTTC.

The chain is built from TRBV10-3 and TRBJ2-3; D possibly corresponds to TRBD2 (6 bases). V dropped 5 bases and J dropped 0 bases, with 6 bases sitting between them. There are 13 residues in the CDR3. Germline assignment: CDR1 ENHRY and CDR2 SYGVKD. For the CDR3, the DNA is TGTGCCATCAGTCGGGAGAGCACAGATACGCAGTATTTT. Its protein product is CAISRESTDTQYF.

About this clonotype: Given a much more abundant clone one base away, this may be a read error. The CDR3, as DNA: TGTGCCAGCAGCACCCTTTGGGAGAGCTCCTACAATGAGCAGTTATTC. Its translation: CASSTLWESSYNEQLF. The V and J genes are TRBV5-5 and TRBJ2-1; possibly TRBD2 for D (5 bases). Looked up from germline, CDR1 is SGHKS and CDR2 is YYEKEE (reference sequence). This CDR3 spans 16 amino acids. Full variable domain (remainder filled in from reference TRBV5-5 and TRBJ2-1): DAGVTQSPTHLIKTRGQQVTLRCSPISGHKSVSWYQQVLGQGPQFIFQYYEKEERGRGNFPDRFSARQFPNYSSELNVNALLLGDSALYLCASSTLWESSYNEQLFGPGTRLTVL.

The V call is TRBV20-1, the J call TRBJ1-5, with 8 bases that match TRBD1. The CDR3 is made up of 22 amino acids. Per germline, CDR1 DFQATT and CDR2 SNEGSKA (reference sequence). With 1 base clipped from V and 2 bases from J, the junction kept 25 bases outside the gene matches. The CDR3 loop reads CSARVDLVARTGSLWGNQPQHF. CDR3 nucleotide sequence: TGCAGTGCTAGAGTGGATCTGGTCGCTAGGACAGGGAGCCTATGGGGCAATCAGCCCCAGCATTTT.

This clonotype was seen only once. DNA for the CDR3: TGCGCCAGCAGTTACAGGGCCCCGTTAGAGGGCTACACCTTC. Its protein product is CASSYRAPLEGYTF. The genes are TRBV5-1 and TRBJ1-2; perhaps TRBD1 as D (6 bases). Germline values: CDR1 SGHRS, CDR2 YFSETQ. Trimming took 5 bases from V and 8 from J, leaving 19 bases between them. CDR3 length: 14 residues. The full variable domain, its missing parts supplied by reference TRBV5-1 and TRBJ1-2, is KAGVTQTPRYLIKTRGQQVTLSCSPISGHRSVSWYQQTPGQGLQFLFEYFSETQRNKGNFPGRFSGRQFSNSRSEMNVSTLELGDSALYLCASSYRAPLEGYTFGSGTRLTVV.

This clonotype has a handful of counts. The rearrangement joins TRBV14 to TRBJ2-5, with a possible D match to TRBD1 (6 bases). The CDR3 is made up of 12 amino acids. V was trimmed by 4 bases and J by 4 bases, leaving 7 bases between them. Germline V lookup: CDR1 SGHDN, CDR2 FVKESK. The chain's CDR3 is CASSRTVETQYF. The CDR3 DNA follows: TGTGCCAGCAGCCGGACAGTAGAGACCCAGTACTTC.

CDR3 amino acids: CASSLEAEPEAFF. For the CDR3, the DNA is TGTGCCAGCAGTTTAGAGGCAGAACCGGAAGCTTTCTTT. The V call is TRBV12-3 or TRBV12-4, the J call TRBJ1-1, with D unclear. The CDR3 contains 13 residues. V gave up 1 base and J gave up 8 bases, with 11 bases separating them.

This chain joins TRBV18 and TRBJ2-3; a weak D match, TRBD1 (5 bases). Germline assignment: CDR1 KGHSH and CDR2 LQKENI. This CDR3 region has 16 residues. Trimming left V 3 bases short and J 0 bases short, with 13 bases between. The CDR3 loop reads CASSPWTRSSTDTQYF. CDR3 coding DNA: TGTGCCAGCTCACCCTGGACACGTTCTAGCACAGATACGCAGTATTTT.

This rearrangement joins TRBV27 to TRBJ2-7, with 7 bases matching TRBD1. The junction had 13 bases not matched to a gene; V was cut back by 2 bases and J by 0 bases. This CDR3 has 18 amino acids. The V gene's germline CDR1 is MNHEY and CDR2 SMNVEV (reference sequence). The CDR3 nucleotides are TGTGCCAGCAGTTTAAGCCCTAGGGGGCGGAAAGACTCCTACGAGCAGTACTTC. As protein: CASSLSPRGRKDSYEQYF.

The chain combines TRBV2 with TRBJ2-7; 8 nucleotides agree with TRBD2. V lost 4 bases to trimming and J lost 2 bases; unmatched junction nucleotides: 4. Germline V gene sequence: CDR1 SNHLY, CDR2 FYNNEI. The CDR3 is 14 residues long. The CDR3 region has the DNA TGTGCCAGCAGTGCCGGGACTAGGCCCTACGAGCAGTACTTC. This encodes CASSAGTRPYEQYF.

This clonotype was picked up a small number of times. The gene calls are TRBV10-1 and TRBJ2-1, with D possibly being TRBD1 or TRBD2 (6 bases each). This CDR3 contains 17 residues. The V end lost 5 bases, the J end lost 0 bases, and 17 bases lay between the germline ends. Germline V gene lookup returns CDR1 WNHNN and CDR2 SYGVQD (reference sequence). In DNA form, the CDR3 reads TGCGCCAGCAGTTCCTTCGGGGGCCCAAGCTCCTACAATGAGCAGTTCTTC. Residues: CASSSFGGPSSYNEQFF.

This chain connects TRBV13 to TRBJ2-5; 12 positions agree with TRBD2. CDR3 length equals 17 residues. V trimming: 4 bases; J trimming: 5 bases; junction bases outside the gene matches: 11. Germline values: CDR1 PRHDT, CDR2 FYEKMQ (reference sequence). The CDR3 spells CASSYQPLAGGHETQYF. CDR3 nucleotide sequence: TGTGCCAGCAGCTACCAACCTCTAGCGGGGGGGCACGAGACCCAGTACTTC. Variable domain in full (rest from reference TRBV13 and TRBJ2-5): AAGVIQSPRHLIKEKRETATLKCYPIPRHDTVYWYQQGPGQDPQFLISFYEKMQSDKGSIPDRFSAQQFSDYHSELNMSSLELGDSALYFCASSYQPLAGGHETQYFGPGTRLLVL.

The chain couples TRBV20-1 to TRBJ2-1; 9 nucleotides agree with TRBD1. J lost 10 bases, V lost 1 base, and 11 bases had no gene match. Germline lookup yields CDR1 DFQATT and CDR2 SNEGSKA (reference sequence). This CDR3 has 15 amino acids. CDR3 sequence: CSARGRQGVIYEQFF. The CDR3 coding sequence is TGCAGTGCTAGAGGTCGACAGGGGGTGATATACGAGCAGTTCTTC.

A remark on this clonotype: In this CDR3 the conserved last residue, phenylalanine or tryptophan, is missing, so a read error is likely. The V call is TRBV12-3 or TRBV12-4, the J call TRBJ2-3; D is uncertain. The CDR3 spans 15 residues. V lost 6 bases to trimming and J lost 1 base, with 14 bases between them. CDR3 DNA: TGTGCCAGCAGCCGTGACCCAATCGGCACAGATACGCAGTATTCT. This gives the protein CASSRDPIGTDTQYS.

J is TRBJ1-1 and V is TRBV15; D is undetermined. The CDR3 is 16 amino acids. The germline CDR1 and CDR2 sequences are LNHNV and YYDKDF (reference sequence). The V end was cut by 0 bases, the J end by 4 bases, with 15 bases between. In nucleotides, the CDR3 is TGTGCCACCAGCAGAGATAGCACCTTCCAAGGCACTGAAGCTTTCTTT. Encoded protein: CATSRDSTFQGTEAFF.

This clonotype was picked up a small number of times. CDR3 residues: CSAPRRTPEDWETQYF. CDR3 coding DNA: TGCAGTGCCCCTCGCAGGACTCCAGAAGATTGGGAGACCCAGTACTTC. The V gene is TRBV20-1, the J gene TRBJ2-5; a weak D match, TRBD2 (5 bases). The CDR3 loop spans 16 amino acids. Germline assignment: CDR1 DFQATT and CDR2 SNEGSKA (reference sequence). Deletions cut 6 bases from V and 5 bases from J, with 25 bases between.

The chain recombines TRBV6-1 with TRBJ1-2, with 8 bases fitting TRBD1. CDR3 size: 17 residues. The trim removed 1 base at V and 0 bases at J, leaving 7 bases unmatched. CDR1 is MNHNS and CDR2 is SASEGT in the germline V gene. The CDR3 nucleotides are TGTGCCAGCAGTGAAGAGGACAGGGTCGGAGCTAACTATGGCTACACCTTC. Translating gives CASSEEDRVGANYGYTF.

The rearrangement links TRBV11-2 to TRBJ2-3, with 10 bases lining up with TRBD2. CDR1 SGHAT and CDR2 FQNNGV come from the germline V gene. V was clipped by 0 bases and J by 6 bases; unmatched bases: 6. The CDR3 runs to 16 residues. CDR3 loop: CASSLDLSSGSDTQYF. CDR3 coding DNA: TGTGCCAGCAGCTTAGATCTCTCTAGCGGGAGCGATACGCAGTATTTT.

A remark on this clonotype: One end of the junction does not line up with germline, which may come from a read error. CDR3 protein: CATSIGQGYGYTF. CDR3 sequence (DNA): TGTGCCACCAGCATCGGACAGGGCTATGGCTACACCTTC. This chain joins TRBV7-9 and TRBJ1-2, with TRBD1 identical over 8 bases. The CDR3 spans 13 residues. Germline V gene data show CDR1 as SEHNR and CDR2 as FQNEAQ (reference sequence).

The V and J genes are TRBV3-1 and TRBJ2-4, with TRBD1 as a possible D gene (6 bases). TRBJ2-7 explains the end of the DNA better; the J call may be wrong. Germline values: CDR1 LGHDT, CDR2 YNNKEL (reference sequence). This CDR3 contains 15 residues. The DNA of the CDR3 is TGTGCCAGCAGCTCTACAGGGACAACCGCCTACGAGCAGTACTTC. Its translation: CASSSTGTTAYEQYF.